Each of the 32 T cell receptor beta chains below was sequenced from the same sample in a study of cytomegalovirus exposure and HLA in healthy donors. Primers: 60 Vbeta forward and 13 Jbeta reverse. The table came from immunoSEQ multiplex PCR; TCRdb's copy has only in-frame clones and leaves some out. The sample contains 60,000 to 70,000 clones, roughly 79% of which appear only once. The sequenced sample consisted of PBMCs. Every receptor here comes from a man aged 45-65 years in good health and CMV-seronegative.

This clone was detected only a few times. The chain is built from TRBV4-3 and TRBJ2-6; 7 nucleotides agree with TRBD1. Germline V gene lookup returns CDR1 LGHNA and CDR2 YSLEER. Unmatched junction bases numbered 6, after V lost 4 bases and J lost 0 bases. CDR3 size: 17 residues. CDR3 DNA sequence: TGCGCCAGCAGCCCAGGGACAGCCGGCTCTGGGGCCAACGTCCTGACTTTC. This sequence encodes CASSPGTAGSGANVLTF.

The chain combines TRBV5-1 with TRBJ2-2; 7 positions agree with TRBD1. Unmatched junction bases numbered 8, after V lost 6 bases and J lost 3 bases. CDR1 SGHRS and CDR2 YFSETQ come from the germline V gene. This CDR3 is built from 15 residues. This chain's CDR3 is CASNLGTVYTGELFF. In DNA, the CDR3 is TGCGCCAGCAATCTTGGGACAGTATACACCGGGGAGCTGTTTTTT.

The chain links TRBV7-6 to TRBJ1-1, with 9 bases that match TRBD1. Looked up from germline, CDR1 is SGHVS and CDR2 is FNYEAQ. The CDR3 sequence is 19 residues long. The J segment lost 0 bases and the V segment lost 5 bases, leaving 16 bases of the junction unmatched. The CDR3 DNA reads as TGTGCCAGCAGCCGTAAACCCGACAGGGGGTTTCTCATGAACACTGAAGCTTTCTTT. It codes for CASSRKPDRGFLMNTEAFF.

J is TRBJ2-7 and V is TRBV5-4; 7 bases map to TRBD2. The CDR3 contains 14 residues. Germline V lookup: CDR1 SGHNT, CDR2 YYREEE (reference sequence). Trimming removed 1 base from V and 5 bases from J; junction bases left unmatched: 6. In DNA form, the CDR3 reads TGTGCCAGCAGCTTGCCCGGGGGGTCCCACGAGCAGTACTTC. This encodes CASSLPGGSHEQYF. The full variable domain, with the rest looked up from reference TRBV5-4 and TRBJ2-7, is ETGVTQSPTHLIKTRGQQVTLRCSSQSGHNTVSWYQQALGQGPQFIFQYYREEENGRGNFPPRFSGLQFPNYSSELNVNALELDDSALYLCASSLPGGSHEQYFGPGTRLTVT.

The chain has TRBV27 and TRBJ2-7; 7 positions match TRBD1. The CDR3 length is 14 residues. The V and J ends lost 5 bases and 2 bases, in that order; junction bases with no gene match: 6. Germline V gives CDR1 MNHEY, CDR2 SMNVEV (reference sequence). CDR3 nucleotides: TGTGCCAGCAGTAAAAGACAGGGAACCTACGAGCAGTACTTC. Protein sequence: CASSKRQGTYEQYF.

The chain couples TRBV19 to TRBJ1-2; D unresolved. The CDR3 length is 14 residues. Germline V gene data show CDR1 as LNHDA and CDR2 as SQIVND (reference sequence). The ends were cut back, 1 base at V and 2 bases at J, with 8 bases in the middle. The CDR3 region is CASSIVSGNYGYTF. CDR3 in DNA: TGTGCCAGTAGTATAGTGTCGGGGAACTATGGCTACACCTTC.

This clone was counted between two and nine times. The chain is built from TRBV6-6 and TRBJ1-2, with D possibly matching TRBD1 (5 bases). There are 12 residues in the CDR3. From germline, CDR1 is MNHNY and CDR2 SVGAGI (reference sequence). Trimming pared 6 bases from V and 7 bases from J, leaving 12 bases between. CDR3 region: CASRHQGSGYTF. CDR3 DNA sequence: TGTGCCAGCAGGCATCAGGGTAGTGGCTACACCTTC.

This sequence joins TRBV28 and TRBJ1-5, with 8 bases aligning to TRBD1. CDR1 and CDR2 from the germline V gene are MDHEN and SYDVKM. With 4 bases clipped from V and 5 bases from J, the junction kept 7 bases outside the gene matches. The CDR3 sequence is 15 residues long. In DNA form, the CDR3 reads TGTGCCAGCAGTTCCGCAGGGGGCGGGGATCAGCCCCAGCATTTT. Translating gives CASSSAGGGDQPQHF.

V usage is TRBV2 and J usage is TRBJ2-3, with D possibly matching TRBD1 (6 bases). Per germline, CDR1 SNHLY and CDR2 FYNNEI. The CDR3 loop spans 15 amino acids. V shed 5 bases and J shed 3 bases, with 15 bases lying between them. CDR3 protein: CASSPRGAGTDTQYF. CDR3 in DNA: TGTGCCAGCAGTCCCAGGGGCGCTGGGACAGATACGCAGTATTTT.

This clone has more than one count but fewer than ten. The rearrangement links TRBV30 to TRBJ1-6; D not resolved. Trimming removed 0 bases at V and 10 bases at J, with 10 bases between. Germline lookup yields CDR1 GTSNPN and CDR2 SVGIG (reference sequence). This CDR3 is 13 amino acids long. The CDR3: CAWSVAPGSPLHF. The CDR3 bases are TGTGCCTGGAGTGTGGCCCCAGGATCACCCCTCCACTTT.

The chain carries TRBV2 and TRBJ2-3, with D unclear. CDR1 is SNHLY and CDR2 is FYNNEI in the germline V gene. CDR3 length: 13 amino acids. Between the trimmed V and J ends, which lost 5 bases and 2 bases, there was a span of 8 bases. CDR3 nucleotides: TGTGCCAGCAGTCCGCGCCACACAGATACGCAGTATTTT. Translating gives CASSPRHTDTQYF.

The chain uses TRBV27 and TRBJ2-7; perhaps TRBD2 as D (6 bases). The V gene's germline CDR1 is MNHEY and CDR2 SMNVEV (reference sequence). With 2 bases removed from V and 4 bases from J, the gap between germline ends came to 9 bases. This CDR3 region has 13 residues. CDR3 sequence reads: CASSLLASYEQYF. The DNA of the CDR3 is TGTGCCAGCAGTTTACTAGCGTCGTACGAGCAGTACTTC.

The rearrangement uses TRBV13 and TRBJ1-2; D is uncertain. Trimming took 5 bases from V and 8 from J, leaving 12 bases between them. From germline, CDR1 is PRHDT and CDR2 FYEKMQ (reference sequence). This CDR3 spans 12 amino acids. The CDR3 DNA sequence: TGTGCCAGCAGCAGGGAGCGGCCGGGCTACACCTTC. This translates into CASSRERPGYTF.

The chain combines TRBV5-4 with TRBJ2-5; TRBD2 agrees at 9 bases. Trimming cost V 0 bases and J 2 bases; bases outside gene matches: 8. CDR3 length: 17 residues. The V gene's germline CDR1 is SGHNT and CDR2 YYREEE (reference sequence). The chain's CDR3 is CASSLGLAGSLQETQYF. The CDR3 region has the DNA TGTGCCAGCAGCTTGGGTCTAGCGGGGTCCTTACAAGAGACCCAGTACTTC.

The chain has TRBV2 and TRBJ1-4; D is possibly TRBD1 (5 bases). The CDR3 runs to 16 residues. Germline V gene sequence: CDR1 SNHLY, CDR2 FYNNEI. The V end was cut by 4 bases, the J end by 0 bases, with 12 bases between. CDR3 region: CASSAQGGATNEKLFF. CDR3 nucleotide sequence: TGTGCCAGCAGTGCCCAGGGAGGTGCAACTAATGAAAAACTGTTTTTT. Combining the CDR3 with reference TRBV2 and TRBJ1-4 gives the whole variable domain EPEVTQTPSHQVTQMGQEVILRCVPISNHLYFYWYRQILGQKVEFLVSFYNNEISEKSEIFDDQFSVERPDGSNFTLKIRSTKLEDSAMYFCASSAQGGATNEKLFFGSGTQLSVL.

The CDR3 protein is CASSFAGTKNIQYF. CDR3 nucleotides: TGTGCCAGCAGCTTTGCAGGAACCAAAAACATTCAGTACTTC. The J gene is TRBJ2-4, the V gene TRBV7-9; D is undetermined. CDR3 size: 14 residues. CDR1 is SEHNR, CDR2 FQNEAQ, per germline (reference sequence). The V and J ends lost 3 bases and 2 bases respectively, with 8 bases between them.

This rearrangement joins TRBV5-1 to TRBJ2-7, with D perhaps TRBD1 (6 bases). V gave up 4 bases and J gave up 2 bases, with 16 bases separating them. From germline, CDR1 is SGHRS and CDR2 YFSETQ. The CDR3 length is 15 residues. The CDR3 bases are TGCGCCAGCAGCGCGGACAGATTAAACCCCTACGAGCAGTACTTC. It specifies CASSADRLNPYEQYF.

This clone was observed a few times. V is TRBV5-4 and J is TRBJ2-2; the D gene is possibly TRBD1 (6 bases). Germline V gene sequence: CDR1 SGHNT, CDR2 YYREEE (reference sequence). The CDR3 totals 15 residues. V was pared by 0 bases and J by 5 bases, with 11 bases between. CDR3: CASSLARTATGELFF. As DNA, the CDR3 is TGTGCCAGCAGCTTGGCTCGGACAGCGACCGGGGAGCTGTTTTTT.

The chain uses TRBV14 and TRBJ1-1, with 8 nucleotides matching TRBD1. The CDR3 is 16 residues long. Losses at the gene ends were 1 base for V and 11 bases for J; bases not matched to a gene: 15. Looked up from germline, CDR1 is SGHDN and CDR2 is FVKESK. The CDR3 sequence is CASSQGGQGAPLEAFF. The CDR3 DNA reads TGTGCCAGCAGCCAAGGGGGGCAGGGGGCCCCTCTGGAGGCTTTCTTT.

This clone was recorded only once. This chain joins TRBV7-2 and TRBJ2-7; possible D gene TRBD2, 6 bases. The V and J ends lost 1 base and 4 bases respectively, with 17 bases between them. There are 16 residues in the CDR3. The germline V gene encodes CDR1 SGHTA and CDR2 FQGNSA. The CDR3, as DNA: TGTGCCAGCAGCTTAGAATTCTACGGGAGTAGTTACGAGCAGTACTTC. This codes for CASSLEFYGSSYEQYF.

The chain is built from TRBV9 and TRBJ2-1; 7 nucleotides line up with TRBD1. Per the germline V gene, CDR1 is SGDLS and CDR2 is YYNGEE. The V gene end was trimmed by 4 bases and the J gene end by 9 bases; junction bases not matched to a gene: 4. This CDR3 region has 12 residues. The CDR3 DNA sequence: TGTGCCAGCAGCCCCGACAGGGCTGAGCAGTTCTTC. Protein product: CASSPDRAEQFF. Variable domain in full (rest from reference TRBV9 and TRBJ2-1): DSGVTQTPKHLITATGQRVTLRCSPRSGDLSVYWYQQSLDQGLQFLIQYYNGEERAKGNILERFSAQQFPDLHSELNLSSLELGDSALYFCASSPDRAEQFFGPGTRLTVL.

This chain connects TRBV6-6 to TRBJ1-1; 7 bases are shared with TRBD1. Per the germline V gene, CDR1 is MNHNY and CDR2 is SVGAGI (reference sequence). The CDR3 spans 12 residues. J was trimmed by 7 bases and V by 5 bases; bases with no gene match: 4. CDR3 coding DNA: TGTGCCAGCAGTATCGGGACAGTTGAAGCTTTCTTT. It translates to CASSIGTVEAFF.

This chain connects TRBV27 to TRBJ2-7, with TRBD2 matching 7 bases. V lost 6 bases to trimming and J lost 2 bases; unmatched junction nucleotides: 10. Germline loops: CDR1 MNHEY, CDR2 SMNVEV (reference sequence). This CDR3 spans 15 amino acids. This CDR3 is CASSLKGRETYEQYF. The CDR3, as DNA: TGTGCCAGCAGCTTAAAGGGGCGGGAGACCTACGAGCAGTACTTC.

The CDR3 region is CASSPSGEQYF. CDR3 DNA sequence: TGTGCCAGCAGCCCTTCGGGGGAGCAGTACTTC. V is TRBV11-2 and J is TRBJ2-7; TRBD2 is a possible D gene (5 bases). Germline V gene data show CDR1 as SGHAT and CDR2 as FQNNGV. The CDR3 totals 11 residues. Trimming shortened V by 5 bases and J by 7 bases, and 9 bases separated the two germline ends. The whole variable domain, remainder taken from reference TRBV11-2 and TRBJ2-7, is EAGVAQSPRYKIIEKRQSVAFWCNPISGHATLYWYQQILGQGPKLLIQFQNNGVVDDSQLPKDRFSAERLKGVDSTLKIQPAKLEDSAVYLCASSPSGEQYFGPGTRLTVT.

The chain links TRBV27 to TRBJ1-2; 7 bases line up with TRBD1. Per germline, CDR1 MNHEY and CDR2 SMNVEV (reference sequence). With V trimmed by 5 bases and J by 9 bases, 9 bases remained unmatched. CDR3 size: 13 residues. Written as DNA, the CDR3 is TGTGCCAGCAGTGTAAAGGGGGCAAGAAGCTACACCTTC. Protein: CASSVKGARSYTF.

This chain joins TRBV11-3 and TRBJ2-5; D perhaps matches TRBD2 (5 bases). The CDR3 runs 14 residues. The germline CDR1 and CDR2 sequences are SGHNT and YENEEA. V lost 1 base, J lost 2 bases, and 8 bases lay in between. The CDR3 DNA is TGTGCCAGCAGCTTAGGGCGGGCACAAGAGACCCAGTACTTC. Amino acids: CASSLGRAQETQYF.

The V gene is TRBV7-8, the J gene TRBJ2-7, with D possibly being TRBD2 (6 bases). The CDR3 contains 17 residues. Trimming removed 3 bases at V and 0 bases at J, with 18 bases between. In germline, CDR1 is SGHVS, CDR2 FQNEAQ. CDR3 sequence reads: CASSLVSRGISSYEQYF. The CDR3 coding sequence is TGTGCCAGCAGCTTGGTTAGTCGCGGGATTAGCTCCTACGAGCAGTACTTC.

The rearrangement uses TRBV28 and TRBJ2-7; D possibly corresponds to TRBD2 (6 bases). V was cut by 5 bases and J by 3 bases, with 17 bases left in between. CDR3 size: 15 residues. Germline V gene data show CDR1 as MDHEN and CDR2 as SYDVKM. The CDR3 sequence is CASSPMGEVIYEQYF. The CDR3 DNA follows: TGTGCCAGCAGTCCCATGGGGGAGGTGATCTACGAGCAGTACTTC.

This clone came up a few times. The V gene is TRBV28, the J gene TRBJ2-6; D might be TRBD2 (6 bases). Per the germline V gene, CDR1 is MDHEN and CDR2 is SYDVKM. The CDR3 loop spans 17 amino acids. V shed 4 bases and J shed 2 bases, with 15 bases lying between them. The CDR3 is CASSSHLGGTGANVLTF. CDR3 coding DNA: TGTGCCAGCAGTTCCCATCTTGGCGGGACTGGGGCCAACGTCCTGACTTTC. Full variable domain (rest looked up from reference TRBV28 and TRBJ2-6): DVKVTQSSRYLVKRTGEKVFLECVQDMDHENMFWYRQDPGLGLRLIYFSYDVKMKEKGDIPEGYSVSREKKERFSLILESASTNQTSMYLCASSSHLGGTGANVLTFGAGSRLTVL.

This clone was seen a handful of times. The CDR3 nucleotides read TGTGCCAGTAGTATACGCAGGGAACACTACGAGCAGTACTTC. As protein: CASSIRREHYEQYF. V and J are TRBV19 and TRBJ2-7, with a tentative D call TRBD1 (5 bases). The V and J ends lost 2 bases and 3 bases respectively, with 11 bases between them. The CDR3 covers 14 residues. Germline lookup yields CDR1 LNHDA and CDR2 SQIVND (reference sequence).

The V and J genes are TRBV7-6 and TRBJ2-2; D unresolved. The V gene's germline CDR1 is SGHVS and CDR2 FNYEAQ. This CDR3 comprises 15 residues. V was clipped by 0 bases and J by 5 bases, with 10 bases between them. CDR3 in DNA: TGTGCCAGCAGCTTAGCTGTCAGTTCAACCGGGGAGCTGTTTTTT. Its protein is CASSLAVSSTGELFF. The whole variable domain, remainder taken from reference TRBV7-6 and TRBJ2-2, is GAGVSQSPRYKVTKRGQDVALRCDPISGHVSLYWYRQALGQGPEFLTYFNYEAQQDKSGLPNDRFSAERPEGSISTLTIQRTEQRDSAMYRCASSLAVSSTGELFFGEGSRLTVL.

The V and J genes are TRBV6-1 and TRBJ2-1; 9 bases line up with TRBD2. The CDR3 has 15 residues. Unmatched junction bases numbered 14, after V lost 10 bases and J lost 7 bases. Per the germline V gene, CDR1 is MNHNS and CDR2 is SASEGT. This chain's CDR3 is CATTIMRSGGNEQFF. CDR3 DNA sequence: TGTGCCACCACGATTATGAGGAGCGGGGGGAATGAGCAGTTCTTC.